The rows below give T cell receptor beta chains drawn from one sample of a study of blood T cell repertoires in COVID-19. The data were produced by immunoSEQ multiplex PCR, yet TCRdb's version contains in-frame clones alone and is incomplete. The sample lists approximately 76,000 clones; roughly 89% were seen once. The sample comprised peripheral blood. The receptors here all came from a human donor in a cohort sampled during active COVID-19. Each CDR3 is given with its conserved first and last residue. The order of the fields is J gene, D gene, V gene, clone size, CDR3 DNA, CDR3 protein. The D gene is left open where the match is weak. Clone size is given for some rows only: seen once, a few or many times, or a class if the clone is expanded.

>TRBJ1-1|.|TRBV25-1|.
TGTGCCAGCAGCGTCACAGCGAACACTGAAGCTTTCTTT
CASSVTANTEAFF
>TRBJ1-5|TRBD1|TRBV28|.
TGTGCCAGCACGTCGGACAGGGGAGGATATAGCAATCAGCCCCAGCATTTT
CASTSDRGGYSNQPQHF
>TRBJ2-7|.|TRBV1|.
TGCACCAGCAGCCGCACACCGGCGGACAGCCGCCCTTACGAGCAGTACTTC
CTSSRTPADSRPYEQYF
>TRBJ1-2|.|TRBV6-5|.
TGTGCCAGCAGTCCGAGCTGGGGCAGCTATGGCTACACCTTC
CASSPSWGSYGYTF
>TRBJ2-7|.|TRBV9|.
TGTGCCAGCAGTACGGGACAGCCGGGGGTGGAGCAGTACTTC
CASSTGQPGVEQYF
>TRBJ1-1|TRBD1|TRBV7-3|.
TGTGCCAGCAGCCCCTCACAGGGGAGGCATACTGAAGCTTTCTTT
CASSPSQGRHTEAFF
>TRBJ1-2|TRBD1|TRBV9|.
TGTGCCAGCAGCGGGACAGGGAATGGCTACACCTTC
CASSGTGNGYTF
>TRBJ1-4|.|TRBV3-1/TRBV3-2|.
TGTGCCAGCAGCTCCCGAACAGGGATTAATGAAAAACTGTTTTTT
CASSSRTGINEKLFF
>TRBJ1-2|TRBD1|TRBV6-6|.
TGTGCCAGCACCCGGGACAGTGCTCAGTTTTATGGCTACACCTTC
CASTRDSAQFYGYTF
>TRBJ1-1|.|TRBV19|.
TGTGCCAGTAATCTGGTCTTCCAGGGGCTGGTGAACACTGAAGCTTTCTTT
CASNLVFQGLVNTEAFF
>TRBJ2-7|TRBD1|TRBV14|once
TGTGCCAGCAGCTTCCGGGACAGGGGGCTCTTTTCGGGCTACGAGCAGTACTTC
CASSFRDRGLFSGYEQYF
>TRBJ1-4|.|TRBV13|.
TGTGCCAGCAGCTCGGACCGGGGGGGTGAAAAACTGTTTTTT
CASSSDRGGEKLFF
>TRBJ2-7|TRBD2|TRBV9|.
TGTGCCAGCAGCCCAGGACTAGCGGGGGCCTACTACGAGCAGTACTTC
CASSPGLAGAYYEQYF
>TRBJ1-5|.|TRBV18|.
TGTGCCAGCTCACCACCCGGGCAGGGGAAAAATCAGCCCCAGCATTTT
CASSPPGQGKNQPQHF
>TRBJ1-1|.|TRBV30|few
TGTGCCTGGAAGGGGTATGAAGCTTTCTTT
CAWKGYEAFF
>TRBJ2-7|.|TRBV11-2|.
TGTGCCAGCAGCTTAGAGGCAGGGAACTACGAGCAGTACTTC
CASSLEAGNYEQYF
>TRBJ2-7|TRBD2|TRBV28|.
TGTGCCAGCAGTCTAACTAGCGGGCGAGGCTACGAGCAGTACTTC
CASSLTSGRGYEQYF
>TRBJ1-6|.|TRBV5-1|.
TGCGCCAGCAGCTTGCTGGCGGAATTGAGATCACCCCTCCACTTT
CASSLLAELRSPLHF
>TRBJ1-2|.|TRBV12-3/TRBV12-4|few
TGTGCCAGCAGCTTAATCGGGGGTGAGGGCTACACCTTC
CASSLIGGEGYTF
>TRBJ2-7|TRBD1|TRBV3-1/TRBV3-2|.
TGTGCCAGCAGCCAAGCGGGGACAGGCGATAAGTCATACGAGCAGTACTTC
CASSQAGTGDKSYEQYF
>TRBJ1-2|TRBD1|TRBV11-2|.
TGTGCCAGCAGCTTAGTTGCACGGGGACAGGTCTATGGCTACACCTTC
CASSLVARGQVYGYTF
>TRBJ1-2|TRBD1|TRBV15|.
TGTGCCACCAGCAGGCAGGGGGCCGGCTATGGCTACACCTTC
CATSRQGAGYGYTF
>TRBJ1-1|.|TRBV25-1|.
TGTGCCAGCACCAAAGGAGGGACCTACCCCGATGGCGCTTTCTTT
CASTKGGTYPDGAFF
>TRBJ1-4|.|TRBV5-5|.
TGTGCCAGCAGCTTGAGGGGTTCAACTAATGAAAAACTGTTTTTT
CASSLRGSTNEKLFF
>TRBJ1-3|.|TRBV9|.
TGTGCCAGCAGCGGACCAGGGGCCGGAAACACCATATATTTT
CASSGPGAGNTIYF
>TRBJ2-7|TRBD1|TRBV19|.
TGTGCCAGTAGTAAGCGACCGGGACAGGGGGCGTACGAGCAGTACTTC
CASSKRPGQGAYEQYF
>TRBJ2-7|TRBD2|TRBV2|.
TGTGCCAGCAGTGAAGCGCTCGTCCTAGCGGGGTCCTACGAGCAGTACTTC
CASSEALVLAGSYEQYF
>TRBJ1-3|.|TRBV13|.
TGTGCCAGCAGCCCGCCACTCGAATCGGGGAACACCATATATTTT
CASSPPLESGNTIYF
>TRBJ2-6|.|TRBV7-3|.
TGTGCCAGCAGCTTACAGGATGGCTGGGCCAACGTCCTGACTTTC
CASSLQDGWANVLTF
>TRBJ2-7|.|TRBV3-1/TRBV3-2|few
TGTGCCAGCATATCAGAGGGCGAGCAGTACTTC
CASISEGEQYF
>TRBJ2-3|TRBD1|TRBV6-5|once
TGTGCCAGCGTGGGGGACAGTTACACAGATACGCAGTATTTT
CASVGDSYTDTQYF
>TRBJ2-7|.|TRBV4-2|.
TGTGCCAGCAGCCAAGATTCTTCGGGGAGCTACGAGCAGTACTTC
CASSQDSSGSYEQYF
>TRBJ1-1|TRBD1|TRBV27|.
TGTGCCAGCAGTTTATGGCAGGGGGCCACTGAAGCTTTCTTT
CASSLWQGATEAFF
>TRBJ1-1|TRBD1|TRBV3-1/TRBV3-2|.
TGTGCCAGTAAGGGACAGGGGAACACTGAAGCTTTCTTT
CASKGQGNTEAFF
>TRBJ1-1|.|TRBV3-1/TRBV3-2|.
TGTGCCAGCAGCTCCACACTTATTGGGGCAATTAACACTGAAGCTTTCTTT
CASSSTLIGAINTEAFF
>TRBJ2-7|.|TRBV4-1|.
TGCGCCAGCAGCCCGCTGGCGGAGGGAACCGCCTACGAGCAGTACTTC
CASSPLAEGTAYEQYF
>TRBJ2-1|.|TRBV11-2|.
TGTGCCAGCAGCTTAGCGGGGTCTTACAATGAGCAGTTCTTC
CASSLAGSYNEQFF